The 11 T cell receptor beta chains below come from one sample, sequenced in a study of T cells in Graves' hyperthyroidism and ophthalmopathy. The investigators amplified TCR beta CDR3 regions from RNA transcripts. The HTBI set primed first-round TCR CDR3 RT-PCR. Via MiXCR, TCRdb re-called the multiplex PCR reads, giving one row per CDR3 protein. Here the sample spans 200,000 to 250,000 distinct CDR3 sequences, approximately 25% being singletons. The sequenced material came from blood. These TCRs come from a middle-aged woman with Graves' ophthalmopathy.

This clonotype was counted ten times or more. This chain links TRBV12-3 or TRBV12-4 with TRBJ2-7, with unresolved D. Trimming cost V 2 bases and J 7 bases, with 12 bases left between them. This CDR3 spans 13 amino acids. CDR3 protein: CASSLRRVVEQYF. CDR3 nucleotide sequence: TGTGCCAGCAGTTTACGTCGGGTCGTAGAGCAGTACTTC.

Ten or more counts support this clonotype. V is TRBV6-1 and J is TRBJ1-5, with 8 bases that match TRBD1. CDR3 length equals 13 residues. Germline V gives CDR1 MNHNS, CDR2 SASEGT. After removal of 6 bases from V and 5 bases from J, the junction contained 3 bases not matched to a gene. CDR3: CASRDRGDQPQHF. The CDR3, as DNA: TGTGCCAGCAGAGACAGGGGTGATCAGCCCCAGCATTTT.

This clonotype was detected ten times or more. The rearrangement uses TRBV6-1 and TRBJ2-4; no clear D. The germline gives CDR1 MNHNS, CDR2 SASEGT. V was clipped by 4 bases and J by 0 bases, with 19 bases between them. This CDR3 is built from 18 residues. CDR3 amino acids: CASSAPLFSALAKNIQYF. The CDR3 DNA reads as TGTGCCAGCAGTGCACCCCTTTTCAGCGCGCTAGCCAAAAACATTCAGTACTTC.

The chain joins TRBV11-1 to TRBJ2-1, with TRBD1 identical over 7 bases. CDR3 length: 16 residues. V trimming: 4 bases; J trimming: 8 bases; junction bases outside the gene matches: 14. Germline lookup yields CDR1 SGHAT and CDR2 FQDESV (reference sequence). Here the CDR3 DNA reads TGTGCCAGCAGCTCCTTGTCGGCCCAGGGGGTTGATGAGCAGTTCTTC. Protein: CASSSLSAQGVDEQFF.

This clonotype was seen ten or more times. The rearrangement uses TRBV28 and TRBJ1-1; weak D call: TRBD1 (5 bases). V was clipped by 8 bases and J by 1 base, with 8 bases between them. This CDR3 is 12 amino acids long. Germline-derived CDR1 and CDR2 are MDHEN and SYDVKM. The chain's CDR3 is CASAGQNTEAFF. CDR3 sequence (DNA): TGTGCCAGCGCGGGGCAGAACACTGAAGCTTTCTTT.

In this sample, this clonotype turned up many times. The chain couples TRBV7-6 to TRBJ2-7; D is ambiguous. The CDR3 has 14 residues. Germline CDR1 is SGHVS and CDR2 is FNYEAQ. Trimming cost V 1 base and J 0 bases, with 7 bases left between them. The CDR3 is CASSLVISSYEQYF. The CDR3 nucleotides read TGTGCCAGCAGCTTAGTAATCAGCTCCTACGAGCAGTACTTC.

This clonotype was recorded at least ten times. The rearrangement uses TRBV29-1 and TRBJ2-7, with a weak D call TRBD2 (5 bases). The CDR3 length is 14 residues. Germline CDR1 SQVTM, CDR2 ANQGSEA. V gave up 0 bases and J gave up 4 bases, with 13 bases separating them. CDR3 DNA: TGCAGCGTTGAAGATGGTACAGAGGGTTACGAGCAGTACTTC. It is translated as CSVEDGTEGYEQYF.

This clonotype occurred many times. The chain carries TRBV12-3 or TRBV12-4 and TRBJ2-7; 7 bases are a match to TRBD2. The ends lost 7 bases at V and 0 bases at J; junction bases unmatched: 9. This CDR3 region has 15 residues. CDR3 amino acids: CASKKTGLPSYEQYF. The CDR3 DNA reads as TGTGCCAGCAAGAAAACGGGACTACCCTCCTACGAGCAGTACTTC.

This clonotype was seen once. The chain joins TRBV6-5 to TRBJ1-1; 12 nucleotides agree with TRBD1. CDR1 is MNHEY, CDR2 SVGAGI, per germline. V shed 3 bases, J shed 10 bases, and the junction held 9 bases outside the gene matches. The CDR3 sequence is 15 residues long. The CDR3 region is CASSYGTGGYRGAFF. The DNA of the CDR3 is TGTGCCAGCAGTTATGGGACAGGGGGCTATAGGGGAGCTTTCTTT.

In its sample, this clonotype was seen many times. V and J are TRBV6-1 and TRBJ1-1, with D perhaps matching TRBD1 (5 bases). The CDR3 loop spans 14 amino acids. Germline V gene data show CDR1 as MNHNS and CDR2 as SASEGT. Trimming removed 8 bases at V and 2 bases at J, with 15 bases between. For the CDR3, the DNA is TGTGCCAGCCACGGGGGGATGGGAAACACTGAAGCTTTCTTT. This gives the protein CASHGGMGNTEAFF.

This clonotype was seen repeatedly, ten times or more. The chain uses TRBV9 and TRBJ2-2; D ambiguous. V was cut by 0 bases and J by 2 bases, with 8 bases left in between. Germline lookup yields CDR1 SGDLS and CDR2 YYNGEE. The CDR3 extends over 15 amino acids. CDR3 sequence (DNA): TGTGCCAGCAGCGTAGCACCGATTAACACCGGGGAGCTGTTTTTT. Its protein product is CASSVAPINTGELFF.